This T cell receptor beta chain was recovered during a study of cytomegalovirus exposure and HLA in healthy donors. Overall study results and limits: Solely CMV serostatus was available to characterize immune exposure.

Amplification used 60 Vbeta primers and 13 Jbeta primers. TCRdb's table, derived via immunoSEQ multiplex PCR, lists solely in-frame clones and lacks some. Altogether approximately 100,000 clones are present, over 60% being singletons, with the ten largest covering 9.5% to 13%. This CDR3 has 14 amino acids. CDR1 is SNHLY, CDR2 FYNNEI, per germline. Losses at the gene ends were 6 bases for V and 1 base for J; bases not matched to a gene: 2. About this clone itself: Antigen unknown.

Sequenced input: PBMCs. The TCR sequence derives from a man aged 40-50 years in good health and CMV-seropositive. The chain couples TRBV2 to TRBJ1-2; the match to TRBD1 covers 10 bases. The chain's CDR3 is CASRGDRGNYGYTF. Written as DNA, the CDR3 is TGTGCCAGCAGAGGGGACAGGGGTAACTATGGCTACACCTTC.